This paragraph covers one T cell receptor beta chain sequence. This clonotype was counted at least ten times. Its antigen is still unknown. Nothing much larger sits one base from this clone, and base qualities are not available. Receptor amplification or capture employed multiplex PCR. For sequencing, an Illumina HiSeq 4000 was employed. CDR3 regions were amplified by Arm-PCR with iRepertoire HTBI primers to construct TCR beta libraries. Gel purification was performed on PCR products prior to sequencing. The original methods were these. Across samples, 60 to 80 TRBV and 13 to 15 TRBJ segments were identified and used for gene usage analysis of CDR3 amino acid clonotypes. COPE and FqMerger were used to merge the filtered high-quality paired reads into contigs. BLAST was used to align contigs to IMGT TRBV, TRBD and TRBJ reference genes, and CDR3 was defined according to IMGT. Any clonotype with a frequency above 0.1% was classified as a highly expanded clone. Repertoire diversity was measured by Shannon entropy, and V-J evenness by the Gini coefficient. Public clonotypes were defined as clonotypes shared by more than one individual. TCRdb trimmed the raw reads at Q25, called clones with MiXCR and kept productive beta chains. Every entry covers one CDR3 protein and lists the most common genes and DNA from its rows. TCRdb assigned the V and J calls; the authors' analysis was not used. This sample comprises roughly 320,000 distinct CDR3 sequences, roughly 17% of them detected only once. Roughly 30% of the sample is in the top ten clones.

Reading the label with the study, this specimen's time point is: newly diagnosed GD, antithyroid drugs for less than 3 months. RNA was extracted from PBMCs in TRIzol for both TCR sequencing and RNA sequencing. The diagnosis of Graves' disease was made according to American Thyroid Association guidelines. Patients for the study were recruited at an endocrinology department in Xi'an, China. Each patient gave approximately 10 milliliters of peripheral blood, collected in an EDTA anticoagulant tube. Ficoll Paque Plus density gradient separation was used to isolate PBMCs, and no further T cell sorting was done. RNA quality was checked with an Agilent 2100 Bioanalyzer and agarose gel, and concentration with a NanoDrop 2000. CDR1 and CDR2 are read off the germline V gene (reference sequence) as SEHNR and FQNEAQ. There are 14 amino acids in the CDR3, from cysteine to phenylalanine inclusive. Only the CDR3 part of the read is kept: 42 bases, read in frame from the first base. V was cut back by 3 bases and J by 5 bases, leaving a gap of 13 bases between them.

This sample is drawn from a study of regulatory T cells in long-lasting Graves disease (dated by TCRdb to about 2021). Background for the entire study: Antithyroid drugs had been taken for less than 3 months by newly diagnosed Graves' disease patients. This study used TCR sequencing and RNA sequencing of peripheral blood to compare persistent Graves' disease patients against newly diagnosed Graves' disease patients. The study took place in China and was registered as a clinical trial. A total of some 33 samples were covered by TCR sequencing, comprising around 13 persistent and around 20 newly diagnosed Graves' disease patients.

What the study reported, not specific to this receptor: As a limitation, the authors acknowledged that the small sample size may reduce accuracy. Because the primary lesion, thyroid tissue, could not be accessed, the study looked at peripheral blood alone. Compared with newly diagnosed patients, persistent Graves' disease patients had lower TCR Shannon entropy and fewer highly expanded clones, which suggests clonal expansion. A larger number of public clonotypes was shared among persistent patients (about 2,700) than among newly diagnosed patients (around 970). TRBV28, TRBJ1-2 and TRBJ2-5 were preferentially used in persistent disease, while TRBV20-1 and TRBJ2-1 were favored in newly diagnosed disease. Only the TCR beta chain was sequenced and analyzed.

These same data were also listed under a study on T cells in Graves' hyperthyroidism and ophthalmopathy. As that second paper reports: A patient counted as having stable Graves' hyperthyroidism if no progression to ophthalmopathy occurred over 18 months of follow-up. The hyperthyroidism patients were between 18 and 65 years old and newly diagnosed, with a disease duration of less than 2 months. Exclusion was applied to patients with uncontrolled infections, other autoimmune diseases, pregnancy or lactation. Clinical symptoms, serum thyroxine and TRAb, thyroid ultrasound, and orbital computed tomography formed the basis for the diagnoses. For the first round of RT-PCR on the TCR CDR3, the HTBI primer set was used together with the Qiagen OneStep RT-PCR kit. Most expanded thyroid clonotypes (frequency above 0.001) were also found in blood, which suggests that blood repertoires may mirror thyroid immune responses. Ophthalmopathy was separated from stable hyperthyroidism by a 13 V-J signature model, with over 85% sensitivity and roughly 84% specificity obtained in cross-validation and 80%/75% obtained in testing. During validation, the model predicted progression to ophthalmopathy a median of roughly 7.1 months ahead of onset, with roughly 65% sensitivity and 72% to 80% specificity. A discovery cohort of about a hundred patients, about 40 with Graves' ophthalmopathy and 57 with stable Graves' hyperthyroidism, was used to find distinguishing TCR V-J signatures. Prospective prediction of ophthalmopathy was tested in an independent validation cohort consisting of 18 to 20 hyperthyroidism patients and some 15 patients who later progressed to ophthalmopathy. For training and testing, the 100 or so patients in the discovery cohort were randomly divided in a 7:3 ratio. Thyroid tissue and blood T-cell repertoires from more than five Graves' hyperthyroidism patients were also compared in the study. After blood sampling, hyperthyroidism patients were treated with methimazole at a starting dose of 30 mg daily, and ophthalmopathy patients were treated with high-dose intravenous methylprednisolone. Libraries were constructed in a second round of multiplex PCR, after which size selection and purification were carried out. Paired-end sequencing of the libraries was performed with 100 bp reads on an Illumina HiSeq2000. SOAPnuke was used to process the raw data, with reads discarded if the reads contained adapters or uncalled bases, had a mean Phred below 15, or lacked an exact constant-primer or identifier match. COPE v1.2.5 was used to merge the high-quality paired reads, and each unique nucleotide sequence was defined as a clonotype. MiTCR v1.1 was used to align clonotypes to the IMGT TRBV, TRBD and TRBJ reference segments. Only V-J combinations with frequency above 0.0001, covering about 99% of repertoires, were analysed. The TCS score was defined as the ratio of F50 (clonal expansion) to E x V (chaos), calculated using BLOSUM62-based TCRdist between CDR3 peptides within each V-J. Welch's t-statistics and random forest reduced roughly 540 V-J features to roughly 13, which were used in a naive Bayes classifier (R e1071). No statistical method was used to set the sample size in advance, and investigators knew the group allocation. According to the paper, TCR Vbeta CDR3 sequencing was carried out on about 140 peripheral blood samples, which came from fewer than 50 ophthalmopathy, under 80 hyperthyroidism and roughly 17 progressor patients.

This clonotype originated in a man aged 35 to 55 with Graves disease. Donor details come from another sample of the same person, matched by shared clones. The sequence links TRBV7-9 to TRBJ2-5; 7 matching bases give a weak D call of TRBD2. The sequenced sample was peripheral blood mononuclear cells (PBMCs), obtained at new diagnosis, from a patient treated with antithyroid drugs. The CDR3 sequence is CASSFAGAEETQYF. The DNA is TGTGCCAGCAGCTTTGCGGGGGCTGAGGAGACCCAGTACTTC.